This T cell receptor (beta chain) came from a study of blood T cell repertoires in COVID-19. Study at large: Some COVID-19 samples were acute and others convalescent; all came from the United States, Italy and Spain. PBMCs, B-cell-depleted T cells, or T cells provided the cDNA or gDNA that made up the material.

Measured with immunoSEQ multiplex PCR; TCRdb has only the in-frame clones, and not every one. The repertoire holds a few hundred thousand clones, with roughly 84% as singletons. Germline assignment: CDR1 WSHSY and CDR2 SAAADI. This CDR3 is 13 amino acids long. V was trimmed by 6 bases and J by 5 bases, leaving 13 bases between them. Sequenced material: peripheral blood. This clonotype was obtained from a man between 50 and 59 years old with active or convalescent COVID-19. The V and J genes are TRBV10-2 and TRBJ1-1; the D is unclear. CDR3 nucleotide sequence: TGCGCCAGCAGCCAGCCGGCGGGTACTGAAGCTTTCTTT. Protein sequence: CASSQPAGTEAFF.